The 23 T cell receptor beta chains presented below share a single source sample, sequenced in a study of T cell repertoires in cytomegalovirus infection. What these receptors recognize is not known. One entry per CDR3 protein, called by TCRdb with MiXCR from the reads. This sample carries about 570,000 distinct CDR3 sequences, roughly 42% of them seen once, and the ten largest clones take around 48%. This sample comprised cultured PBMCs, obtained from culture after CMV antigen stimulation. The receptor source for this set is a human donor in good health (CMV status not recorded). Some clones in this sample may be carry-over from other donors' samples.

The V gene is TRBV11-2, the J gene TRBJ2-2; D perhaps matches TRBD2 (5 bases). CDR3 length: 17 amino acids. CDR1 is SGHAT and CDR2 is FQNNGV in the germline V gene. V dropped 3 bases and J dropped 8 bases, with 22 bases sitting between them. CDR3 DNA: TGTGCCAGCAGCTTTCCAAGAGGGCGGGTGATCGGTGGGGAGCTGTTTTTT. This encodes CASSFPRGRVIGGELFF.

The V gene is TRBV7-2, the J gene TRBJ1-4; D ambiguous. CDR3 length equals 15 residues. V lost 5 bases and J lost 3, with 13 bases in between. CDR1 and CDR2 from the germline V gene are SGHTA and FQGNSA. The CDR3 loop reads CASSPRRAPNEKLFF. The CDR3, as DNA: TGTGCCAGCAGCCCGCGGAGGGCGCCTAATGAAAAACTGTTTTTT.

This clonotype has only a few counts. The V and J genes are TRBV7-2 and TRBJ1-2, with 9 nucleotides matching TRBD1. CDR1 and CDR2 (germline): SGHTA, FQGNSA. Unmatched junction bases numbered 7, after V lost 1 base and J lost 7 bases. This CDR3 contains 15 residues. The CDR3 DNA is TGTGCCAGCAGCTTAGAGGGGACAGGGATGGGTGGCTACACCTTC. Amino acids: CASSLEGTGMGGYTF.

The gene calls are TRBV19 and TRBJ2-1; D remains unclear. In germline, CDR1 is LNHDA, CDR2 SQIVND (reference sequence). Trimming pared 1 base from V and 7 bases from J, leaving 14 bases between. The CDR3 runs 15 residues. CDR3 protein: CASSIATNAVNEQFF. The CDR3, as DNA: TGTGCCAGTAGTATAGCCACAAACGCAGTGAATGAGCAGTTCTTC.

This clonotype was detected a few times. J is TRBJ2-1 and V is TRBV5-4; TRBD2 matches 11 bases. The CDR3 is 15 amino acids. With 4 bases clipped from V and 7 bases from J, the junction kept 7 bases outside the gene matches. Germline V CDR1 and CDR2: SGHNT, YYREEE (reference sequence). CDR3 sequence: CASSGWLAGGNEQFF. The CDR3 coding sequence is TGTGCCAGCAGCGGGTGGCTAGCGGGAGGTAATGAGCAGTTCTTC. Supplemented by reference TRBV5-4 and TRBJ2-1, the full variable domain reads ETGVTQSPTHLIKTRGQQVTLRCSSQSGHNTVSWYQQALGQGPQFIFQYYREEENGRGNFPPRFSGLQFPNYSSELNVNALELDDSALYLCASSGWLAGGNEQFFGPGTRLTVL.

In DNA form, the CDR3 reads TGTGCCAGCAGTCCGGCCCAGACAGGGGGCAATGAGCAGTTCTTC. It translates to CASSPAQTGGNEQFF. The chain is built from TRBV27 and TRBJ2-1, with TRBD1 identical over 9 bases. The CDR3 extends over 15 amino acids. The V and J ends lost 5 bases and 6 bases, in that order; junction bases with no gene match: 8. CDR1 MNHEY and CDR2 SMNVEV come from the germline V gene (reference sequence).

The V gene is TRBV10-3, the J gene TRBJ2-7; TRBD1 aligns across 9 bases. With 6 bases clipped from V and 4 bases from J, the junction kept 7 bases outside the gene matches. The CDR3 is made up of 14 amino acids. From germline, CDR1 is ENHRY and CDR2 SYGVKD. The CDR3 region is CAISSGTGSYEQYF. The DNA of the CDR3 is TGTGCCATCAGCTCCGGGACAGGGTCTTACGAGCAGTACTTC.

This clonotype was seen a single time. The rearrangement uses TRBV6-5 and TRBJ2-5; D gene ambiguous. CDR1 is MNHEY and CDR2 is SVGAGI in the germline V gene. The CDR3 sequence is 13 residues long. V shed 6 bases and J shed 4 bases, with 12 bases lying between them. CDR3 sequence reads: CASRWRDGETQYF. Written as DNA, the CDR3 is TGTGCCAGCAGGTGGAGAGATGGAGAGACCCAGTACTTC.

The chain uses TRBV28 and TRBJ1-5; D perhaps matches TRBD1 (5 bases). CDR1 is MDHEN, CDR2 SYDVKM, per germline. Trimming took 8 bases from V and 4 from J, leaving 18 bases between them. The CDR3 has 15 residues. The CDR3: CASGLQVGGNQPQHF. In DNA form, the CDR3 reads TGTGCCAGCGGACTACAGGTTGGGGGAAATCAGCCCCAGCATTTT.

This chain joins TRBV15 and TRBJ1-3; D remains ambiguous. The V gene lost 0 bases and the J gene lost 0 bases, with 12 bases spanning the gap. The CDR3 runs to 17 residues. From germline, CDR1 is LNHNV and CDR2 YYDKDF (reference sequence). The CDR3 nucleotides are TGTGCCACCAGCAGAGATCCGCCAGTCCCCTCTGGAAACACCATATATTTT. Its protein is CATSRDPPVPSGNTIYF.

This clonotype occurred a few times. The chain combines TRBV2 with TRBJ1-2; D uncertain. The germline gives CDR1 SNHLY, CDR2 FYNNEI. V lost 10 bases and J 1 base, leaving 10 bases between the germline ends. The CDR3 loop spans 12 amino acids. CDR3 region: CATGDVNYGYTF. The CDR3 coding sequence is TGTGCCACCGGAGACGTTAACTATGGCTACACCTTC.

The chain joins TRBV7-2 to TRBJ2-7; D ambiguous. From germline, CDR1 is SGHTA and CDR2 FQGNSA. The V end was cut by 5 bases, the J end by 6 bases, with 17 bases between. This CDR3 comprises 14 residues. The CDR3 DNA reads TGTGCCAGCAGCCTTTCCCAGACAAGGAGCGAGCAGTACTTC. It is translated as CASSLSQTRSEQYF.

This clonotype came up a few times. The chain recombines TRBV12-3 or TRBV12-4 with TRBJ1-6; D is unclear. The CDR3 is 14 residues long. Trimming stripped 5 bases from V and 13 bases from J, with 18 bases between. The DNA of the CDR3 is TGTGCCAGCAGTCTAGGAGGAGGGAGAGGCCCCCTCCACTTT. This encodes CASSLGGGRGPLHF.

This clonotype was found a few times. The chain employs TRBV29-1 and TRBJ1-4, with D tentatively TRBD1 (6 bases). The CDR3 sequence is 13 residues long. Germline CDR1 and CDR2: SQVTM and ANQGSEA. The V gene lost 4 bases and the J gene lost 7 bases, with 13 bases spanning the gap. The CDR3 protein is CSVVGGVGEKLFF. CDR3 sequence (DNA): TGCAGCGTTGTGGGGGGCGTTGGTGAAAAACTGTTTTTT.

This clonotype was observed a few times. The chain carries TRBV7-2 and TRBJ2-7; TRBD2 matches at 11 bases. The germline gives CDR1 SGHTA, CDR2 FQGNSA. Unmatched junction bases numbered 10, after V lost 4 bases and J lost 5 bases. The CDR3 spans 16 residues. The CDR3 reads CASSYRILAGADEQYF. The CDR3, as DNA: TGTGCCAGCAGCTACCGGATACTAGCGGGAGCAGACGAGCAGTACTTC.

The J gene is TRBJ2-5, the V gene TRBV6-6; no firm D call. CDR1 is MNHNY, CDR2 SVGAGI, per germline (reference sequence). The CDR3 length is 13 residues. Trimming cost V 7 bases and J 5 bases, with 14 bases left between them. CDR3 nucleotide sequence: TGTGCCAGCACCTCACCCCTAATTGAGACCCAGTACTTC. Amino acids: CASTSPLIETQYF.

This clonotype occurred once. V gene TRBV12-3 or TRBV12-4 combines with J gene TRBJ2-3; D is undetermined. The CDR3 extends over 14 amino acids. Trimming left V 7 bases short and J 4 bases short, with 15 bases between. In DNA, the CDR3 is TGTGCCAGCAAGCAACTAACGAGCGCAGATACGCAGTATTTT. This gives the protein CASKQLTSADTQYF.

This clonotype was observed a few times. V and J are TRBV5-1 and TRBJ2-3; 8 nucleotides agree with TRBD2. Germline values: CDR1 SGHRS, CDR2 YFSETQ. CDR3 length: 13 residues. Trimming at V came to 7 bases and at J to 0 bases, leaving 1 base not matched to a gene. CDR3 sequence (DNA): TGCGCCAGCGCTAGCGGGAGCACAGATACGCAGTATTTT. Translating gives CASASGSTDTQYF.

This clonotype was detected ten times or more. The chain combines TRBV7-8 with TRBJ2-7; tentatively, D is TRBD2 (6 bases). Germline V gene lookup returns CDR1 SGHVS and CDR2 FQNEAQ. The CDR3 runs to 15 residues. The V end was cut by 5 bases, the J end by 1 base, with 15 bases between. In DNA, the CDR3 is TGTGCCAGCAGCCGAACCGGGAGAGGGTCCTACGAGCAGTACTTC. This gives the protein CASSRTGRGSYEQYF.

This clonotype appeared a few times. CDR3 bases: TGTGCCATCAGTGAGGCAGGGGGCATGGACACTGAAGCTTTCTTT. It specifies CAISEAGGMDTEAFF. The chain combines TRBV10-3 with TRBJ1-1, with 8 bases aligning to TRBD1. This CDR3 is 15 amino acids long. Trimming took 2 bases from V and 3 from J; bases not matched to a gene: 5. Germline V gene lookup returns CDR1 ENHRY and CDR2 SYGVKD.

This clonotype was seen more than once but under ten times. An end of the junction differs from the germline gene, which may be a read error. The chain carries TRBV7-8 and TRBJ2-1; D is perhaps TRBD2 (5 bases). This CDR3 is 14 amino acids long. Germline V gene data show CDR1 as SGHVS and CDR2 as FQNEAQ. The CDR3 region is CASRLEGLGNEQFF. The CDR3 bases are TGTGCCAGCAGATTAGAGGGCCTTGGGAATGAGCAGTTCTTC.

The V call is TRBV6-2 or TRBV6-3, the J call TRBJ1-5; 10 bases are shared with TRBD1. Germline CDR1 MNHEY, CDR2 SVGEGT. The CDR3 has 18 amino acids. Germline trimming cut 6 bases from V and 0 bases from J; bases unmatched to any gene: 11. CDR3 DNA sequence: TGTGCCAGCAGCCTCCCACGGACAGGGGGGTATAGCAATCAGCCCCAGCATTTT. Translating gives CASSLPRTGGYSNQPQHF.

The chain employs TRBV29-1 and TRBJ2-5, with TRBD2 identical over 7 bases. The CDR3 sequence is 18 residues long. CDR1 and CDR2 from the germline V gene are SQVTM and ANQGSEA. The V gene end was trimmed by 1 base and the J gene end by 1 base; junction bases not matched to a gene: 15. CDR3 sequence reads: CSVEGTRTARRFQETQYF. In DNA, the CDR3 is TGCAGCGTTGAAGGGACTAGGACGGCCAGGAGATTCCAAGAGACCCAGTACTTC.